This T cell receptor (beta chain) was found in a study of OX40 agonist ivuxolimab in advanced cancers. Assay: immunoSEQ multiplex PCR; the TCRdb copy retains only in-frame clones and omits some. The table records about 60,000 clones, roughly nine tenths of them present only once. Points on this clone: Its antigen is not identified.

The germline V gene encodes CDR1 SGHAT and CDR2 FQNNGV. The CDR3 sequence is 14 residues long. V shed 5 bases, J shed 7 bases, and the junction held 9 bases outside the gene matches. Prior autoimmune disease or systemic immunosuppression barred patients. General study results and limits: At 0.1 to 3.0 mg/kg, CD4+ and CD8+ blood T cells expanded clonally by week 6.

This chain uses TRBV11-2 with TRBJ2-3, with 7 bases fitting TRBD2. The TCR comes from an adult with an advanced solid tumor such as melanoma, head and neck, liver or kidney cancer. The sample in question was CD4+ or CD8+ T cells sorted from blood, obtained in a trial of the OX40 agonist ivuxolimab. The CDR3 region has the DNA TGTGCCAGCAGCCTTGAGCGGGAATGGAATACGCAGTATTTT. Its translation: CASSLEREWNTQYF.